A selection of T cell receptor beta chains follows, all from one sample in a study of T cell changes during pregnancy in multiple sclerosis. Sequencing used immunoSEQ multiplex PCR; TCRdb keeps in-frame clones, though not all of them. The repertoire has 22,000 or so clones, 80% to 95% of them found once; the top ten carry over 6%. The sequencing here drew on CD8+ T cells from peripheral blood mononuclear cells, taken in the third trimester of pregnancy. The receptors were sampled from a female donor with multiple sclerosis, enrolled in a pregnancy study. Each CDR3 is given with its conserved first and last residue. The D gene is left open where the match is weak. Not every row has a clone size; where given, it reads once, few, many or a size class.

abundance,j_gene,v_gene,d_gene,CDR3aa,CDR3nt
NA,TRBJ2-5,TRBV9,NA,CASSEWGGAQETQYF,TGTGCCAGCAGCGAATGGGGGGGGGCCCAAGAGACCCAGTACTTC
NA,TRBJ2-1,TRBV19,TRBD2,CASAILAGGPYNEQFF,TGTGCCAGCGCTATCTTAGCGGGGGGACCCTACAATGAGCAGTTCTTC
NA,TRBJ1-2,TRBV5-5,NA,CASSPGPGSYGYTF,TGTGCCAGCAGCCCTGGACCCGGGAGCTATGGCTACACCTTC
NA,TRBJ1-1,TRBV7-9,NA,CASSLNMRGASNTEAFF,TGTGCCAGCAGCTTAAATATGCGGGGGGCCTCTAACACTGAAGCTTTCTTT
NA,TRBJ2-3,TRBV12-5,NA,CASGFPYTDTQYF,TGTGCTAGTGGTTTTCCCTACACAGATACGCAGTATTTT
NA,TRBJ1-5,TRBV4-3,TRBD1,CASSRDRGEGQPQHF,TGCGCCAGCAGCCGAGACAGGGGGGAAGGTCAGCCCCAGCATTTT
NA,TRBJ1-1,TRBV28,NA,CASSTPTGLNTEAFF,TGTGCCAGCAGTACCCCAACAGGGTTGAACACTGAAGCTTTCTTT
NA,TRBJ2-1,TRBV28,NA,CASSLLSSASYNEQFF,TGTGCCAGCAGTTTATTGTCTAGCGCATCCTACAATGAGCAGTTCTTC
NA,TRBJ2-7,TRBV19,NA,CASSIDRLGGEQYF,TGTGCCAGTAGTATAGATCGTCTGGGGGGCGAGCAGTACTTC
NA,TRBJ2-5,TRBV6-5,NA,CASSYREIRGSETQYF,TGTGCCAGCAGTTACCGGGAAATCAGGGGTTCGGAGACCCAGTACTTC
NA,TRBJ1-3,TRBV19,NA,CASSISSGPYSGNTIYF,TGTGCCAGTAGTATTTCCTCAGGGCCGTACTCTGGAAACACCATATATTTT
NA,TRBJ2-5,TRBV5-4,TRBD1,CASSPDRDQFQETQYF,TGTGCCAGCAGCCCGGACAGGGATCAATTTCAAGAGACCCAGTACTTC
NA,TRBJ1-2,TRBV19,NA,CASRPRVRQNYGYTF,TGTGCCAGTAGGCCACGAGTCCGACAGAACTATGGCTACACCTTC
NA,TRBJ2-7,TRBV2,TRBD2,CATGTSGRAVSHEQYF,TGTGCCACCGGGACTAGCGGGAGGGCGGTGAGCCACGAGCAGTACTTC
few,TRBJ1-4,TRBV7-9,TRBD1,CASSLSQGARRKLFF,TGTGCCAGCAGCTTAAGCCAGGGGGCTAGGCGAAAACTGTTTTTT
NA,TRBJ2-1,TRBV2,TRBD1,CASREGQGILYNEQFF,TGTGCCAGCAGGGAGGGACAGGGAATTCTCTACAATGAGCAGTTCTTC
NA,TRBJ1-1,TRBV7-3,NA,CASSPTGNTEAFF,TGTGCCAGCAGCCCTACAGGGAACACTGAAGCTTTCTTT
NA,TRBJ2-7,TRBV27,NA,CASRSYISSYEQYF,TGTGCCAGCAGGTCATACATAAGCTCCTACGAGCAGTACTTC
NA,TRBJ2-7,TRBV13,TRBD1,CASSSKTGGYEQYF,TGTGCCAGCAGCTCTAAGACAGGGGGCTACGAGCAGTACTTC
NA,TRBJ1-1,TRBV2,TRBD1,CAMGDRGVVGTEAFF,TGTGCCATGGGGGACAGGGGAGTAGTTGGCACTGAAGCTTTCTTT